These T cell receptor beta chains were read from a single sample in a study of cytomegalovirus exposure and HLA in healthy donors. Some clones are missing from TCRdb's copy, which holds only in-frame ones; the method was immunoSEQ multiplex PCR. This sample carries 280,000 or so clones, 88% of them seen once, and the ten largest clones take 0.92%. What was sequenced was PBMCs. The origin of the receptors is a woman aged 18-29 years in good health and CMV-seronegative. The CDR3 runs from the conserved cysteine through the conserved F or W. A D gene is named only where the DNA matches it firmly. Expanded clones are given a class, and other clones once, few, many or no size at all.

j_gene: TRBJ1-2
abundance: -
v_gene: TRBV28
d_gene: TRBD1
CDR3aa: CASSLWTGGAILGYTF
CDR3nt: TGTGCCAGCAGTCTCTGGACAGGGGGCGCGATTTTAGGCTACACCTTC

j_gene: TRBJ1-1
abundance: -
v_gene: TRBV5-6
d_gene: TRBD1
CDR3aa: CASSSLGGLEAFF
CDR3nt: TGTGCCAGCAGCTCGCTAGGGGGCCTTGAAGCTTTCTTT

j_gene: TRBJ2-3
abundance: -
v_gene: TRBV2
d_gene: -
CDR3aa: CASSEAMVFTQYF
CDR3nt: TGTGCCAGCAGTGAGGCAATGGTTTTTACGCAGTATTTT

j_gene: TRBJ1-2
abundance: -
v_gene: TRBV6-5
d_gene: -
CDR3aa: CASSYLSSGRSYTF
CDR3nt: TGTGCCAGCAGTTACCTCTCCAGCGGGCGAAGCTACACCTTC

j_gene: TRBJ1-5
abundance: few
v_gene: TRBV2
d_gene: -
CDR3aa: CASSASLTSDQPQHF
CDR3nt: TGTGCCAGCAGTGCGTCTCTAACTTCGGATCAGCCCCAGCATTTT

j_gene: TRBJ2-6
abundance: few
v_gene: TRBV6-1
d_gene: -
CDR3aa: CASSELGGGANVLTF
CDR3nt: TGTGCCAGCAGTGAGCTAGGGGGTGGGGCCAACGTCCTGACTTTC

j_gene: TRBJ1-2
abundance: -
v_gene: TRBV15
d_gene: -
CDR3aa: CATSPGTSPGGYTF
CDR3nt: TGTGCCACCAGCCCGGGGACATCCCCCGGCGGCTACACCTTC

j_gene: TRBJ2-1
abundance: -
v_gene: TRBV4-3
d_gene: TRBD2
CDR3aa: CASSQELAGYNEQFF
CDR3nt: TGCGCCAGCAGCCAAGAACTAGCGGGTTACAATGAGCAGTTCTTC

j_gene: TRBJ1-1
abundance: -
v_gene: TRBV5-1
d_gene: -
CDR3aa: CASSLIDTVPTEAFF
CDR3nt: TGCGCCAGCAGCTTGATAGACACCGTGCCCACTGAAGCTTTCTTT

j_gene: TRBJ2-7
abundance: -
v_gene: TRBV28
d_gene: -
CDR3aa: CASSLGKYEQYF
CDR3nt: TGTGCCAGCAGTTTAGGCAAATACGAGCAGTACTTC

j_gene: TRBJ2-2
abundance: -
v_gene: TRBV14
d_gene: -
CDR3aa: CASSQELRQGTAIGELFF
CDR3nt: TGTGCCAGCAGCCAAGAATTGCGGCAGGGGACCGCGATCGGGGAGCTGTTTTTT

j_gene: TRBJ2-7
abundance: -
v_gene: TRBV4-1
d_gene: -
CDR3aa: CASSQEGAVSYEQYF
CDR3nt: TGCGCCAGCAGCCAAGAAGGTGCGGTGTCCTACGAGCAGTACTTC

j_gene: TRBJ2-4
abundance: few
v_gene: TRBV5-4
d_gene: -
CDR3aa: CASSSSQGSKNIQYF
CDR3nt: TGTGCCAGCAGCTCATCACAGGGTTCCAAAAACATTCAGTACTTC

j_gene: TRBJ2-5
abundance: -
v_gene: TRBV28
d_gene: -
CDR3aa: CASSSSLGQYLQETQYF
CDR3nt: TGTGCCAGCAGTTCATCCCTCGGACAGTACCTTCAAGAGACCCAGTACTTC

j_gene: TRBJ2-7
abundance: once
v_gene: TRBV19
d_gene: -
CDR3aa: CASSPSGGGGEGQYF
CDR3nt: TGTGCCAGTAGCCCCTCAGGGGGCGGCGGGGAGGGGCAGTACTTC

j_gene: TRBJ2-7
abundance: -
v_gene: TRBV4-1
d_gene: TRBD1
CDR3aa: CASSPDRGISYEQYF
CDR3nt: TGCGCCAGCAGTCCGGACAGGGGAATTTCCTACGAGCAGTACTTC

j_gene: TRBJ1-1
abundance: -
v_gene: TRBV11-2
d_gene: -
CDR3aa: CASSLVLSEAFF
CDR3nt: TGTGCCAGCAGCTTAGTTTTGAGTGAAGCTTTCTTT

j_gene: TRBJ2-7
abundance: -
v_gene: TRBV25-1
d_gene: TRBD1
CDR3aa: CASSEATGGEQYF
CDR3nt: TGTGCCAGCAGTGAAGCCACAGGGGGCGAGCAGTACTTC

j_gene: TRBJ2-2
abundance: -
v_gene: TRBV15
d_gene: -
CDR3aa: CATSRVGVPNTGELFF
CDR3nt: TGTGCCACCAGCAGAGTTGGAGTCCCGAACACCGGGGAGCTGTTTTTT

j_gene: TRBJ2-2
abundance: -
v_gene: TRBV19
d_gene: -
CDR3aa: CASSTQLGTGELFF
CDR3nt: TGTGCCAGTAGTACTCAACTAGGGACCGGGGAGCTGTTTTTT

j_gene: TRBJ1-2
abundance: -
v_gene: TRBV5-1
d_gene: -
CDR3aa: CASSPGGGYTF
CDR3nt: TGCGCCAGCAGCCCGGGGGGTGGCTACACCTTC

j_gene: TRBJ1-1
abundance: few
v_gene: TRBV30
d_gene: -
CDR3aa: CAYQGIEAFF
CDR3nt: TGTGCCTACCAGGGGATTGAAGCTTTCTTT

j_gene: TRBJ2-3
abundance: -
v_gene: TRBV25-1
d_gene: TRBD1
CDR3aa: CASSGDRDTDTQYF
CDR3nt: TGTGCCAGCAGTGGCGACAGGGACACAGATACGCAGTATTTT

j_gene: TRBJ2-2
abundance: -
v_gene: TRBV7-6
d_gene: TRBD1
CDR3aa: CASSSRQGLTGELFF
CDR3nt: TGTGCCAGCAGCTCAAGACAGGGGCTCACCGGGGAGCTGTTTTTT

j_gene: TRBJ2-5
abundance: -
v_gene: TRBV28
d_gene: TRBD1
CDR3aa: CASSSSGTGGETQYF
CDR3nt: TGTGCCAGCAGTTCGTCCGGGACAGGTGGGGAGACCCAGTACTTC

j_gene: TRBJ2-7
abundance: -
v_gene: TRBV27
d_gene: TRBD1
CDR3aa: CASSRETGGSPYEQYF
CDR3nt: TGTGCCAGCAGTCGAGAAACAGGGGGCTCTCCCTACGAGCAGTACTTC

j_gene: TRBJ1-2
abundance: -
v_gene: TRBV4-1
d_gene: TRBD1
CDR3aa: CASSQPRQGAGGYTF
CDR3nt: TGCGCCAGCAGCCAACCACGACAGGGGGCGGGAGGCTACACCTTC

j_gene: TRBJ2-7
abundance: -
v_gene: TRBV28
d_gene: TRBD2
CDR3aa: CASSSRSGGVYEQYF
CDR3nt: TGTGCCAGCAGTTCTCGTAGCGGGGGAGTCTACGAGCAGTACTTC

j_gene: TRBJ2-3
abundance: -
v_gene: TRBV5-1
d_gene: -
CDR3aa: CASSWGLSRSTDTQYF
CDR3nt: TGCGCCAGCAGCTGGGGACTGTCGAGGAGCACAGATACGCAGTATTTT

j_gene: TRBJ2-5
abundance: -
v_gene: TRBV5-1
d_gene: TRBD1
CDR3aa: CASSLGQGVYQETQYF
CDR3nt: TGCGCCAGCAGCTTGGGACAGGGGGTGTACCAAGAGACCCAGTACTTC

j_gene: TRBJ2-3
abundance: once
v_gene: TRBV6-1
d_gene: TRBD2
CDR3aa: CASGSGRDTDTQYF
CDR3nt: TGTGCCAGCGGTAGCGGGAGGGACACAGATACGCAGTATTTT

j_gene: TRBJ2-7
abundance: -
v_gene: TRBV4-3
d_gene: -
CDR3aa: CASSQDARSYEQYF
CDR3nt: TGCGCCAGCAGCCAAGATGCCAGATCCTACGAGCAGTACTTC

j_gene: TRBJ2-1
abundance: once
v_gene: TRBV4-3
d_gene: -
CDR3aa: CASSQVVYRYFNEQFF
CDR3nt: TGCGCCAGCAGCCAAGTAGTCTACCGGTACTTCAATGAGCAGTTCTTC

j_gene: TRBJ2-2
abundance: -
v_gene: TRBV5-4
d_gene: -
CDR3aa: CASSLGSGAGELFF
CDR3nt: TGTGCCAGCAGCTTGGGGTCCGGGGCCGGGGAGCTGTTTTTT

j_gene: TRBJ1-2
abundance: -
v_gene: TRBV28
d_gene: -
CDR3aa: CASSFRGHGYTF
CDR3nt: TGTGCCAGCAGTTTCAGGGGACATGGCTACACCTTC

j_gene: TRBJ1-2
abundance: -
v_gene: TRBV2
d_gene: -
CDR3aa: CASPAGGTEDGYTF
CDR3nt: TGTGCCAGCCCCGCCGGGGGGACGGAGGATGGCTACACCTTC

j_gene: TRBJ2-1
abundance: -
v_gene: TRBV10-3
d_gene: -
CDR3aa: CAISESLRNEQFF
CDR3nt: TGTGCCATCAGTGAGTCACTCCGCAATGAGCAGTTCTTC

j_gene: TRBJ2-7
abundance: -
v_gene: TRBV28
d_gene: -
CDR3aa: CASSFETAPYEQYF
CDR3nt: TGTGCCAGCAGTTTTGAGACAGCCCCCTACGAGCAGTACTTC

j_gene: TRBJ1-1
abundance: -
v_gene: TRBV5-6
d_gene: TRBD1
CDR3aa: CASSPIRRQGAGEAFF
CDR3nt: TGTGCCAGCAGCCCTATCCGGCGCCAGGGGGCAGGTGAAGCTTTCTTT

j_gene: TRBJ2-1
abundance: few
v_gene: TRBV6-1
d_gene: TRBD1
CDR3aa: CASRKDRVLDEQFF
CDR3nt: TGTGCCAGCAGGAAGGACAGGGTGCTCGATGAGCAGTTCTTC

j_gene: TRBJ2-1
abundance: -
v_gene: TRBV6-1
d_gene: TRBD2
CDR3aa: CASSELLAGVNEQFF
CDR3nt: TGTGCCAGCAGTGAACTCCTAGCGGGAGTGAATGAGCAGTTCTTC

j_gene: TRBJ1-5
abundance: few
v_gene: TRBV28
d_gene: -
CDR3aa: CASSFQLHGEANQPQHF
CDR3nt: TGTGCCAGCAGTTTCCAACTCCACGGGGAGGCCAATCAGCCCCAGCATTTT

j_gene: TRBJ2-1
abundance: -
v_gene: TRBV7-8
d_gene: TRBD2
CDR3aa: CASTGGQVLIRNEQFF
CDR3nt: TGTGCCAGCACGGGGGGGCAGGTCCTAATACGCAATGAGCAGTTCTTC

j_gene: TRBJ2-7
abundance: -
v_gene: TRBV28
d_gene: TRBD2
CDR3aa: CASTGGGRIITEQYF
CDR3nt: TGTGCCAGTACTGGGGGGGGACGGATTATAACCGAGCAGTACTTC

j_gene: TRBJ1-2
abundance: -
v_gene: TRBV6-5
d_gene: -
CDR3aa: CASSYSLGAGYGYTF
CDR3nt: TGTGCCAGCAGTTACTCGTTGGGGGCGGGCTATGGCTACACCTTC

j_gene: TRBJ2-7
abundance: -
v_gene: TRBV28
d_gene: TRBD2
CDR3aa: CATRGSGRSYEQYF
CDR3nt: TGTGCCACCCGTGGTAGCGGGAGATCCTACGAGCAGTACTTC

j_gene: TRBJ2-3
abundance: -
v_gene: TRBV28
d_gene: -
CDR3aa: CASRWTDEADTQYF
CDR3nt: TGTGCCAGCCGGTGGACAGATGAGGCAGATACGCAGTATTTT

j_gene: TRBJ2-1
abundance: -
v_gene: TRBV15
d_gene: TRBD1
CDR3aa: CATSRDSPEDRGLNEQFF
CDR3nt: TGTGCCACCAGCAGAGATTCCCCCGAGGACAGGGGGCTTAATGAGCAGTTCTTC

j_gene: TRBJ2-2
abundance: -
v_gene: TRBV6-9
d_gene: TRBD2
CDR3aa: CASSYSPSVTSENTGELFF
CDR3nt: TGTGCCAGCAGTTATTCGCCCTCCGTGACTAGCGAGAACACCGGGGAGCTGTTTTTT

j_gene: TRBJ1-1
abundance: -
v_gene: TRBV27
d_gene: TRBD1
CDR3aa: CASQRGLEAFF
CDR3nt: TGTGCCAGCCAAAGGGGGCTTGAAGCTTTCTTT

j_gene: TRBJ2-5
abundance: -
v_gene: TRBV28
d_gene: TRBD1
CDR3aa: CASQIGTGGETQYF
CDR3nt: TGTGCCAGCCAGATTGGGACAGGGGGCGAGACCCAGTACTTC

j_gene: TRBJ2-3
abundance: -
v_gene: TRBV9
d_gene: TRBD2
CDR3aa: CASSVSASGSLLDTQYF
CDR3nt: TGTGCCAGCAGCGTATCGGCCAGCGGGAGTCTTCTAGATACGCAGTATTTT

j_gene: TRBJ1-5
abundance: -
v_gene: TRBV2
d_gene: TRBD1
CDR3aa: CASSKTGLGQPQHF
CDR3nt: TGTGCCAGCAGTAAGACAGGGTTGGGTCAGCCCCAGCATTTT

j_gene: TRBJ1-3
abundance: -
v_gene: TRBV9
d_gene: -
CDR3aa: CASSVRGNGNTIYF
CDR3nt: TGTGCCAGCAGCGTCAGGGGTAACGGAAACACCATATATTTT

j_gene: TRBJ2-7
abundance: once
v_gene: TRBV9
d_gene: TRBD2
CDR3aa: CASSPRSGTSPVEQYF
CDR3nt: TGTGCCAGCAGCCCCCGCTCGGGGACTAGCCCCGTCGAGCAGTACTTC

j_gene: TRBJ2-7
abundance: -
v_gene: TRBV10-3
d_gene: TRBD2
CDR3aa: CAISETSGLTYEQYF
CDR3nt: TGTGCCATCAGTGAGACTAGCGGGCTTACCTACGAGCAGTACTTC

j_gene: TRBJ1-3
abundance: -
v_gene: TRBV7-8
d_gene: TRBD1
CDR3aa: CASSAQTGVSGNTIYF
CDR3nt: TGTGCCAGCAGCGCCCAGACAGGGGTCTCTGGAAACACCATATATTTT

j_gene: TRBJ2-1
abundance: -
v_gene: TRBV28
d_gene: TRBD2
CDR3aa: CASSPGTRGVDEQFF
CDR3nt: TGTGCCAGCAGTCCCGGGACTAGGGGAGTCGATGAGCAGTTCTTC